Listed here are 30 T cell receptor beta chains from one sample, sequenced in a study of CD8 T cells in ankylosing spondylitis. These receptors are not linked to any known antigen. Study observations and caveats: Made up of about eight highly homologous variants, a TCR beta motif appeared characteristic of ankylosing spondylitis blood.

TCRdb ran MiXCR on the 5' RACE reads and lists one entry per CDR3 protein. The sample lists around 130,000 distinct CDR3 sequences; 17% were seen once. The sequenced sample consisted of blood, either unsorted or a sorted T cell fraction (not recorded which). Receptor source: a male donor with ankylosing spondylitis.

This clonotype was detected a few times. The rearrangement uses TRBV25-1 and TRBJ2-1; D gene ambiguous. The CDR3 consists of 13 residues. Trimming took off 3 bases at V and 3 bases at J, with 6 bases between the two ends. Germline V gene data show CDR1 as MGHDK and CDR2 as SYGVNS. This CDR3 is CASSDQSYNEQFF. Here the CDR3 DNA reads TGTGCCAGCAGTGACCAAAGCTACAATGAGCAGTTCTTC. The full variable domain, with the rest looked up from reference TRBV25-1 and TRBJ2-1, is EADIYQTPRYLVIGTGKKITLECSQTMGHDKMYWYQQDPGMELHLIHYSYGVNSTEKGDLSSESTVSRIRTEHFPLTLESARPSHTSQYLCASSDQSYNEQFFGPGTRLTVL.

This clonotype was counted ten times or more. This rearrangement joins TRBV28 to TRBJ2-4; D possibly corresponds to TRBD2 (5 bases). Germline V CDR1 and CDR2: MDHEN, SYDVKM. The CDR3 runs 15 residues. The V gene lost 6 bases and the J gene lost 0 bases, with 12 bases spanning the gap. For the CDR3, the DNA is TGTGCCAGCAGGGAAAGGACTCTAGCCAAAAACATTCAGTACTTC. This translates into CASRERTLAKNIQYF.

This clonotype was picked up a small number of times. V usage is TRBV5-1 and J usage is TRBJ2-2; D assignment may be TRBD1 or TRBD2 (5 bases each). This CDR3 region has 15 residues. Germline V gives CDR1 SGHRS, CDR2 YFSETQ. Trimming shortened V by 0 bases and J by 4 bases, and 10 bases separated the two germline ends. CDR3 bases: TGCGCCAGCAGCTTGGTGGGGGTAGCCACCGGGGAGCTGTTTTTT. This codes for CASSLVGVATGELFF.

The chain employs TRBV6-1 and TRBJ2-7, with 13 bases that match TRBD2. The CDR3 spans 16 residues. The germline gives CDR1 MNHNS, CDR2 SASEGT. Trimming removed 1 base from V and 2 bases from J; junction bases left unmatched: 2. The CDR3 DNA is TGTGCCAGCAGTGAAGGGACTAGCGGGAGAGCCTACGAGCAGTACTTC. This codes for CASSEGTSGRAYEQYF.

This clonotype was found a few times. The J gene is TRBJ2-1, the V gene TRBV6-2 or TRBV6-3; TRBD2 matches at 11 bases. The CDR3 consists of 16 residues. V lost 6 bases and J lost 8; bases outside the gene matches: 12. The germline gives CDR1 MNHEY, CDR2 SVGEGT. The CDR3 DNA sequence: TGTGCCAGCAGCCCACTCAGGGCTAGCGGGAGGTATGAGCAGTTCTTC. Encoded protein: CASSPLRASGRYEQFF.

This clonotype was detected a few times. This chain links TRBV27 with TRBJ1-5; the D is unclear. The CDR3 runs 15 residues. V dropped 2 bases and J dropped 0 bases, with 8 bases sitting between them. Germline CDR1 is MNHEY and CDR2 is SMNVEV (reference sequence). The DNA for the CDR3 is TGTGCCAGCAGTTTAGGAGGTTTTAGCAATCAGCCCCAGCATTTT. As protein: CASSLGGFSNQPQHF.

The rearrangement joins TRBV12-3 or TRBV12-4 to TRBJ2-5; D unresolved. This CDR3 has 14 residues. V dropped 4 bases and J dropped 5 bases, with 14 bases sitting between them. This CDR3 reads CASSSGSRVETQYF. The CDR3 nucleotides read TGTGCCAGCAGTTCTGGGTCCCGAGTGGAGACCCAGTACTTC.

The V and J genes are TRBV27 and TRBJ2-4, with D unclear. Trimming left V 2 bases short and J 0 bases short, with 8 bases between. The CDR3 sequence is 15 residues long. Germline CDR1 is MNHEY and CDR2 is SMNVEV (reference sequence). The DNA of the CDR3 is TGTGCCAGCAGTTTAGGGCGGCTAGCCAAAAACATTCAGTACTTC. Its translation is CASSLGRLAKNIQYF.

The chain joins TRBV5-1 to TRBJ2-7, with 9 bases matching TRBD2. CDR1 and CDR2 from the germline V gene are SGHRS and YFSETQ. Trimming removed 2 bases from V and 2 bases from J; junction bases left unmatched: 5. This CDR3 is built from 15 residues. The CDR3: CASSFSGSGPYEQYF. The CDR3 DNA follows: TGCGCCAGCAGCTTTAGCGGGAGCGGTCCCTACGAGCAGTACTTC.

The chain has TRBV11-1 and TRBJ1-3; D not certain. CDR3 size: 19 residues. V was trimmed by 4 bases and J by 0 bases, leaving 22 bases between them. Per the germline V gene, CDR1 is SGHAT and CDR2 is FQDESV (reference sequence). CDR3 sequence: CASSSPLAGKVYSGNTIYF. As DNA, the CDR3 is TGTGCCAGCAGCTCACCCCTGGCGGGAAAGGTTTACTCTGGAAACACCATATATTTT.

CDR3 sequence: CSIAKGGTGELFF. CDR3 DNA sequence: TGCAGCATAGCCAAGGGGGGCACCGGGGAGCTGTTTTTT. The chain carries TRBV29-1 and TRBJ2-2, with D perhaps given as TRBD1 or TRBD2 (6 bases each). V lost 8 bases, J lost 4 bases, and 14 bases lay in between. The CDR3 runs 13 residues. Germline V gives CDR1 SQVTM, CDR2 ANQGSEA.

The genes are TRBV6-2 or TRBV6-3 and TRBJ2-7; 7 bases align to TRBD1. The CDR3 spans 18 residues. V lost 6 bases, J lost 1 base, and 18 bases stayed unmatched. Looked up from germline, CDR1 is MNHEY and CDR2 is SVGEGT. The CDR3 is CASSTYDRVSPLSYEQYF. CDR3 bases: TGTGCCAGCAGCACATATGACAGGGTTTCCCCCTTGTCCTACGAGCAGTACTTC.

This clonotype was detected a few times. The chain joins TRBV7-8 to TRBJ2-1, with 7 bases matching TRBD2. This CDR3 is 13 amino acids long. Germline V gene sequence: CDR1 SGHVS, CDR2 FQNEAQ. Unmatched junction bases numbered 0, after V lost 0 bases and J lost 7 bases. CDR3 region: CASSLAGGNEQFF. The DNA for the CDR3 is TGTGCCAGCAGCTTAGCGGGGGGGAATGAGCAGTTCTTC.

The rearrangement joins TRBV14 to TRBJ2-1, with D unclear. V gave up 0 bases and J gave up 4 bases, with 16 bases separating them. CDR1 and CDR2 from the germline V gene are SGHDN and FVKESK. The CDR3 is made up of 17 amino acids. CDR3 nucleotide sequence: TGTGCCAGCAGCCAAGAACGAGTGAGGCGTGGGTACAATGAGCAGTTCTTC. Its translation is CASSQERVRRGYNEQFF.

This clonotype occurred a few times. CDR3 nucleotides: TGTGCCAGCAGCTTAGCCGGGGCTAGCGGGAGTACAGATACGCAGTATTTT. It yields the protein CASSLAGASGSTDTQYF. This sequence joins TRBV7-6 and TRBJ2-3; TRBD2 aligns across 10 bases. Germline V gene lookup returns CDR1 SGHVS and CDR2 FNYEAQ. The CDR3 loop spans 17 amino acids. The junction had 6 bases not matched to a gene; V was cut back by 0 bases and J by 3 bases.

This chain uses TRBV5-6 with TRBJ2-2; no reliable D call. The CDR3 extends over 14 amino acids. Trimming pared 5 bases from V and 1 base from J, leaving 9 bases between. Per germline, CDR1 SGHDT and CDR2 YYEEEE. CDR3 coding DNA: TGTGCCAGCAGTTTGACGATGAACACCGGGGAGCTGTTTTTT. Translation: CASSLTMNTGELFF.

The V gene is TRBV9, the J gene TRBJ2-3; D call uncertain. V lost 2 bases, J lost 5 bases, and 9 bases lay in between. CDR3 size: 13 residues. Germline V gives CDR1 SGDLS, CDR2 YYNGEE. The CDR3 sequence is CASSVLERDTQYF. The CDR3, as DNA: TGTGCCAGCAGCGTTCTAGAGAGAGATACGCAGTATTTT.

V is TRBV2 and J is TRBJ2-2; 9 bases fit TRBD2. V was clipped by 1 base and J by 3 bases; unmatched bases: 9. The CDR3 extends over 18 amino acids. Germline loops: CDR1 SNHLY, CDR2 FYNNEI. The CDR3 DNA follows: TGTGCCAGCAGTGAAGTTTTGGCTAGCGGGATGCACACCGGGGAGCTGTTTTTT. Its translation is CASSEVLASGMHTGELFF.

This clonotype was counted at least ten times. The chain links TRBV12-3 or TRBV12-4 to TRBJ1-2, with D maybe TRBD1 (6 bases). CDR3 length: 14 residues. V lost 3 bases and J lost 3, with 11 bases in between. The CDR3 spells CASSFGGLYYGYTF. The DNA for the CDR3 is TGTGCCAGCAGTTTCGGGGGGCTGTACTATGGCTACACCTTC.

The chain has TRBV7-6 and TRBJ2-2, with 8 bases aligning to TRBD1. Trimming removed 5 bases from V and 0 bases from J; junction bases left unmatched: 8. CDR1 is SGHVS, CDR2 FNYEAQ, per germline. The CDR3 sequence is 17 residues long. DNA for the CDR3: TGTGCCAGCAGCAGAATTGGACAGGGCGCGAACACCGGGGAGCTGTTTTTT. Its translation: CASSRIGQGANTGELFF.

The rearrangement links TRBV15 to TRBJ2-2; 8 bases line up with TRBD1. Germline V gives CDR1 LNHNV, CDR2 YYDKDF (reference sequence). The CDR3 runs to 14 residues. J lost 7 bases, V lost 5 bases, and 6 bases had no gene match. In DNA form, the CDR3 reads TGTGCCACCAGCTTTAGACAGGGGCTCGGGGAGCTGTTTTTT. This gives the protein CATSFRQGLGELFF. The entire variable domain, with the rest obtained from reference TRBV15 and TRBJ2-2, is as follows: DAMVIQNPRYQVTQFGKPVTLSCSQTLNHNVMYWYQQKSSQAPKLLFHYYDKDFNNEADTPDNFQSRRPNTSFCFLDIRSPGLGDTAMYLCATSFRQGLGELFFGEGSRLTVL.

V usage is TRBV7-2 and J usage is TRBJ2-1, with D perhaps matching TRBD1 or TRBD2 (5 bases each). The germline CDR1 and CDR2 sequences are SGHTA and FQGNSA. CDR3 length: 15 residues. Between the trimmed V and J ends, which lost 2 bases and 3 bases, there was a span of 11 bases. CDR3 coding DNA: TGTGCCAGCAGCTTACGGGACGCCTACTACAATGAGCAGTTCTTC. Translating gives CASSLRDAYYNEQFF.

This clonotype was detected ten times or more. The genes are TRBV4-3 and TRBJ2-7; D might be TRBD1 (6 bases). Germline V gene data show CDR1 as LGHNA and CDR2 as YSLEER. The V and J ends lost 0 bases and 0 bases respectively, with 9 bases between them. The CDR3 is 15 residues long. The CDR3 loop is CASSQEATGSYEQYF. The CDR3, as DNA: TGCGCCAGCAGCCAAGAGGCGACAGGCTCCTACGAGCAGTACTTC.

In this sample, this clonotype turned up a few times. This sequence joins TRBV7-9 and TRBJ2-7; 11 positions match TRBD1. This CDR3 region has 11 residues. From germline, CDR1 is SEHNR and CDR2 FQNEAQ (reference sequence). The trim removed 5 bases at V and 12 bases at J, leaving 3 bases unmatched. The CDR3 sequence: CASSHGTGGYF. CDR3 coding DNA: TGTGCCAGCAGCCATGGGACAGGGGGGTACTTC.

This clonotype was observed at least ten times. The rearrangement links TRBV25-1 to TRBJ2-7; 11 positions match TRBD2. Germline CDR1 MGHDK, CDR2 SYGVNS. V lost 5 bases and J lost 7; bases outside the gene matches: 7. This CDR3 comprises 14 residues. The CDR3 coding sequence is TGTGCCAGCAGTTCGGGACTAGCGGCTTCTGAGCAGTACTTC. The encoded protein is CASSSGLAASEQYF.

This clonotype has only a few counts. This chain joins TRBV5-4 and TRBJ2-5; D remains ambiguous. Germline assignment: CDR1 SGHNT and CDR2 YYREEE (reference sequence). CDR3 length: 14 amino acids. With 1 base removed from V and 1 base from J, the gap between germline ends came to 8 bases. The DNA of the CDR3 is TGTGCCAGCAGCTTGCGGCCAGCCCAAGAGACCCAGTACTTC. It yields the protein CASSLRPAQETQYF.

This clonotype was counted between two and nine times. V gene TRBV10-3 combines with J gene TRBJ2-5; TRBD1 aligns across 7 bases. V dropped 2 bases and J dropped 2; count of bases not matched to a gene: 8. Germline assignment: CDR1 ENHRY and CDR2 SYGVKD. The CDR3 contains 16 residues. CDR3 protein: CAISEKGQTIQETQYF. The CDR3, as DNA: TGTGCCATCAGTGAGAAGGGACAGACTATTCAAGAGACCCAGTACTTC.

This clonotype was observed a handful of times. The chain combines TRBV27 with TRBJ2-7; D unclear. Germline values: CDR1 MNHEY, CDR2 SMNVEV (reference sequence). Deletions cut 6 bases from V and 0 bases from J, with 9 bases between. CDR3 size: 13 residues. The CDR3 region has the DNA TGTGCCAGCAGCCCCGACCCCTCCTACGAGCAGTACTTC. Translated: CASSPDPSYEQYF.

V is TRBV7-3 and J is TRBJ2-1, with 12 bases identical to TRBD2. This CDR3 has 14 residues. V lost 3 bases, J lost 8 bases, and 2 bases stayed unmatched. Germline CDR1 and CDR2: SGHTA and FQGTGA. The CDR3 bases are TGTGCCAGCAGCTTGACTAGCGGGAGCTATGAGCAGTTCTTC. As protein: CASSLTSGSYEQFF.

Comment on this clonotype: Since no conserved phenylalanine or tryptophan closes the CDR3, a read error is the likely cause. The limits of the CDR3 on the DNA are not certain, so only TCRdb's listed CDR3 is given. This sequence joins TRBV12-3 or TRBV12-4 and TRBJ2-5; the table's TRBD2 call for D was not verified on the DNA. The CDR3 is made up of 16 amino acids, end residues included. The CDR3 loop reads CASSRPGLAEGPSASP.